This paragraph reports one TCR beta chain. This sample stems from a study of blood T cell repertoires in COVID-19. Trimming shortened V by 4 bases and J by 2 bases, and 22 bases separated the two germline ends. Germline V gene data show CDR1 as SGHRS and CDR2 as YFSETQ. This CDR3 is 17 amino acids long. Original data processing: Amplification from reference gene primers served as the basis for estimated nucleated cell counts. TCRdb's copy holds only in-frame clones and misses some; the assay was immunoSEQ multiplex PCR. V and J calls and clone size come straight from that table; D and trimming were deduced from the DNA. The table shows about 180,000 clones, with over 60% occurring only once.

This TCR derives from a woman aged 70-85 years with acute or convalescent COVID-19. The chain recombines TRBV5-1 with TRBJ2-7; D gene unclear. Input material: peripheral blood. The CDR3 is CASSPTLVSLKTYEQYF. CDR3 coding DNA: TGCGCCAGCAGCCCCACGCTGGTCTCGCTAAAGACCTACGAGCAGTACTTC.